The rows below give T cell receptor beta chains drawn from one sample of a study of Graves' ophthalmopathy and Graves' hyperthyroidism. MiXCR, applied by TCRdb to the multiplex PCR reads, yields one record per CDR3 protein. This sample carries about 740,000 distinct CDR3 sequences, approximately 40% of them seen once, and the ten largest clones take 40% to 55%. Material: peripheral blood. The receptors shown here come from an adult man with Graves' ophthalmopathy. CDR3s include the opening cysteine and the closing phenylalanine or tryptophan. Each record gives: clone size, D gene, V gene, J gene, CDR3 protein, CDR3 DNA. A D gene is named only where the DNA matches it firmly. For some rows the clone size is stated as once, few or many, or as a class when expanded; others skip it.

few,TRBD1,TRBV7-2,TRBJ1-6,CASRQGDIEYNSPLHF,TGTGCCAGCAGACAGGGGGATATTGAATATAATTCACCCCTCCACTTT
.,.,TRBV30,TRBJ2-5,CAWSRSGGETQYF,TGTGCCTGGAGTCGCAGCGGAGGCGAGACCCAGTACTTC
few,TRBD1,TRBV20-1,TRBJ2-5,CSARDRLRQGAWETQYF,TGCAGTGCTAGAGATCGGTTAAGACAGGGGGCTTGGGAGACCCAGTACTTC
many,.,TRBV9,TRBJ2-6,CASSGGAGLAGANVLTF,TGTGCCAGCAGCGGAGGGGCGGGGTTGGCTGGGGCCAACGTCCTGACTTTC
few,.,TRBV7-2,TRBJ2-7,CASSQGIAYEQYF,TGCGCCAGCAGCCAAGGCATCGCGTACGAGCAGTACTTC
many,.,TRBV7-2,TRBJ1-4,CASSFRRAKQNEKLFF,TGTGCCAGCAGCTTTCGTCGTGCTAAACAAAATGAAAAACTGTTTTTT
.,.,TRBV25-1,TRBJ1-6,CASFRVESSPLHF,TGTGCCAGTTTCAGGGTCGAGAGTTCACCCCTCCACTTT
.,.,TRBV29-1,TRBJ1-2,CSVERSGKPADGYTF,TGCAGCGTTGAAAGGTCAGGGAAACCCGCGGATGGCTACACCTTC
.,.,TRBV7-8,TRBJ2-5,CASSSNPGARETQYF,TGTGCCAGCAGCTCAAACCCCGGGGCACGGGAGACCCAGTACTTC
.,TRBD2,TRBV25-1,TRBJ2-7,CASSYAASGRGEQYF,TGTGCCAGCAGTTACGCGGCTAGCGGGAGGGGCGAGCAGTACTTC
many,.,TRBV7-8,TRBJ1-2,CASSLELGGSGGYTF,TGTGCCAGCAGCTTAGAGTTAGGAGGGAGTGGCGGCTACACCTTC
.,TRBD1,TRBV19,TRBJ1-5,CASSMTTGDQPQHF,TGTGCCAGTAGTATGACGACAGGGGATCAGCCCCAGCATTTT
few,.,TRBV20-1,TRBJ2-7,CSARRWDEQYF,TGCAGTGCTCGTCGGTGGGACGAGCAGTACTTC
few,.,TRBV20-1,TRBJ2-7,CSASGGDDFSYEQYF,TGCAGTGCTAGTGGTGGGGACGACTTTTCCTACGAGCAGTACTTC
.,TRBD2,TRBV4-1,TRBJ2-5,CASSQDGRGETQYF,TGCGCCAGCAGCCAAGATGGGAGGGGTGAGACCCAGTACTTC
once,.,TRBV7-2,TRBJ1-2,CASSPGPFTYGYTF,TGTGCCAGCAGCCCCGGGCCTTTTACGTATGGCTACACCTTC
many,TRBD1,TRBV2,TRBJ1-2,CASSEAGGLYGYTF,TGTGCCAGCAGTGAAGCAGGGGGCCTCTATGGCTACACCTTC
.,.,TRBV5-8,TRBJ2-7,CASSLGLQVFQGYEQYF,TGTGCCAGCAGCTTAGGGCTACAGGTGTTTCAGGGGTACGAGCAGTACTTC
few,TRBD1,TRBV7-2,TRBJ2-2,CASSFPGTGDRELFF,TGTGCCAGCAGCTTTCCCGGGACAGGGGACCGGGAGCTGTTTTTT
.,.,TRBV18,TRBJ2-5,CASSTASLETQYF,TGTGCCAGCTCAACGGCTTCGCTGGAGACCCAGTACTTC
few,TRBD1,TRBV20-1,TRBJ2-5,CSAQGQDEETQYF,TGCAGTGCTCAGGGACAGGATGAAGAGACCCAGTACTTC
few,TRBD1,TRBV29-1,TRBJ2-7,CSGWTGGYEQYF,TGCAGCGGATGGACAGGGGGGTACGAGCAGTACTTC
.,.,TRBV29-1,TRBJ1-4,CSVDGGTTNEKLFF,TGCAGCGTTGATGGAGGGACAACTAATGAAAAACTGTTTTTT
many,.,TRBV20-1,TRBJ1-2,CSARLGKDGYTF,TGCAGTGCTAGACTCGGGAAGGATGGCTACACCTTC
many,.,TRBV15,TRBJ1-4,CATSTTRGGDEKLFF,TGTGCCACCAGCACGACCAGGGGTGGGGATGAAAAACTGTTTTTT
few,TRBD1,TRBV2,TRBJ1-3,CASRMTGTVGNTIYF,TGTGCCAGCAGGATGACCGGGACAGTTGGAAACACCATATATTTT
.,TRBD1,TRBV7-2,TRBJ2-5,CASSVLMGQQETQYF,TGTGCCAGCAGCGTATTGATGGGACAGCAAGAGACCCAGTACTTC
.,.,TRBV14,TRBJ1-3,CASSQDSLGWNTIYF,TGTGCCAGCAGCCAAGATAGTCTGGGTTGGAACACCATATATTTT
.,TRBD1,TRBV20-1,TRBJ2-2,CSARTGGRGRELFF,TGCAGTGCTAGAACAGGGGGGCGCGGCAGGGAGCTGTTTTTT
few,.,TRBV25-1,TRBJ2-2,CASSSSQSITGELFF,TGTGCCAGCAGTTCATCGCAGTCGATCACCGGGGAGCTGTTTTTT
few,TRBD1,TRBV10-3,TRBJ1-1,CASTSGQDLKAFF,TGTGCCAGCACATCTGGACAGGACCTGAAAGCTTTCTTT
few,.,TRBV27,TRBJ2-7,CASSLDRYYEQYF,TGTGCCAGCAGTTTGGATAGATACTACGAGCAGTACTTC